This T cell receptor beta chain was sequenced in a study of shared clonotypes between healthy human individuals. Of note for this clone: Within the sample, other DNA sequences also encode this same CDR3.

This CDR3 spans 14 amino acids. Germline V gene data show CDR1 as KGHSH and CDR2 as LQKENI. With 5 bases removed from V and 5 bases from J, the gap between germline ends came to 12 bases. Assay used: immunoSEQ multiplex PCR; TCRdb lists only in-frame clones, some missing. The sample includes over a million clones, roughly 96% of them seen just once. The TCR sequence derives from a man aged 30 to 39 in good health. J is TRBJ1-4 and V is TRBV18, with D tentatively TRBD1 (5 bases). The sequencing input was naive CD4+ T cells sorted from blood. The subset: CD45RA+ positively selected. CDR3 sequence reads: CASSTRAYNEKLFF. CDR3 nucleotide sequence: TGTGCCAGCTCAACCAGGGCCTACAATGAAAAACTGTTTTTT.